The present entry profiles one TCR beta chain with its context. This entry comes from a study of T cell changes during pregnancy in multiple sclerosis. The CDR3 runs to 14 residues. V lost 10 bases, J lost 0 bases, and 13 bases lay in between. Per germline, CDR1 LNHDA and CDR2 SQIVND (reference sequence). TCRdb's copy holds only in-frame clones and misses some; the assay was immunoSEQ multiplex PCR. The data contain 45,000 or so clones, more than 90% of them singletons. The J gene is TRBJ1-5, the V gene TRBV19; D is unclear. The sequences come from CD8+ T cells from peripheral blood mononuclear cells, collected after pregnancy. This receptor was taken from a female donor with multiple sclerosis, enrolled in a pregnancy study. This CDR3 is CATRGFYSNQPQHF. The CDR3 DNA reads as TGTGCCACAAGAGGGTTTTATAGCAATCAGCCCCAGCATTTT.